A single sample is the source of the 30 T cell receptor beta chains below, sequenced in a study of control samples from healthy donors and cancer patients. Profiled with immunoSEQ multiplex PCR; TCRdb holds only in-frame clones, not every one. The repertoire holds 130,000 or so clones, with around 94% as singletons. Material for sequencing was blood. The receptor source for this set is a man aged 35-49 years in good health.

This chain connects TRBV4-2 to TRBJ1-1; 9 nucleotides line up with TRBD1. The J segment lost 4 bases and the V segment lost 4 bases, leaving 16 bases of the junction unmatched. The CDR3 consists of 18 residues. Per germline, CDR1 LGHNA and CDR2 YNFKEQ. This chain's CDR3 is CASSPSPYRATGGTEAFF. The CDR3 nucleotides read TGTGCCAGCAGCCCCTCCCCCTATCGAGCGACAGGGGGCACTGAAGCTTTCTTT.

The chain uses TRBV19 and TRBJ1-2; 7 bases map to TRBD1. V lost 10 bases and J lost 5; bases outside the gene matches: 4. Germline V gene sequence: CDR1 LNHDA, CDR2 SQIVND (reference sequence). CDR3 size: 11 residues. CDR3 loop: CATRQGYGYTF. Here the CDR3 DNA reads TGTGCCACCAGACAGGGATATGGCTACACCTTC.

A word on this clone: One junction end does not reproduce the germline sequence, and a read error may be involved. The chain is built from TRBV6-1 and TRBJ2-5; 8 bases match TRBD2. There are 13 residues in the CDR3. The V gene's germline CDR1 is MNHNS and CDR2 SASEGT. The CDR3 DNA follows: TGTGCCAGCAGTGAAACTGCGAGGCAGCGGGAGAACTTC. Residues: CASSETARQRENF.

The chain couples TRBV9 to TRBJ1-4, with a weak D call TRBD1 (6 bases). V was trimmed by 4 bases and J by 0 bases, leaving 16 bases between them. The CDR3 totals 17 residues. Germline V gene data show CDR1 as SGDLS and CDR2 as YYNGEE. CDR3 sequence reads: CASSPGGGFSTNEKLFF. Written as DNA, the CDR3 is TGTGCCAGCAGCCCCGGGGGCGGATTCTCAACTAATGAAAAACTGTTTTTT.

This clone was observed a handful of times. The chain joins TRBV6-5 to TRBJ1-5, with D perhaps matching TRBD1 (6 bases). Trimming left V 5 bases short and J 2 bases short, with 10 bases between. Germline CDR1 is MNHEY and CDR2 is SVGAGI. This CDR3 region has 14 residues. CDR3 in amino acids: CASSQGKRNQPQHF. In nucleotides, the CDR3 is TGTGCCAGCAGTCAGGGGAAACGCAATCAGCCCCAGCATTTT.

The genes are TRBV6-4 and TRBJ2-7; perhaps D is TRBD1 or TRBD2 (6 bases each). Germline V lookup: CDR1 MRHNA, CDR2 SNTAGT. The CDR3 totals 15 residues. V lost 10 bases to trimming and J lost 2 bases, with 21 bases between them. The CDR3 sequence is CAIRDGGLKTYEQYF. In DNA form, the CDR3 reads TGTGCCATACGAGACGGGGGCCTTAAGACCTACGAGCAGTACTTC.

This rearrangement joins TRBV5-6 to TRBJ2-1; D may be TRBD2 (6 bases). Trimming removed 0 bases from V and 4 bases from J, with 14 bases in between. Per germline, CDR1 SGHDT and CDR2 YYEEEE. The CDR3 runs 16 residues. The CDR3 sequence: CASSLEIWEEYNEQFF. The DNA of the CDR3 is TGTGCCAGCAGCTTGGAGATATGGGAGGAATACAATGAGCAGTTCTTC.

The chain joins TRBV19 to TRBJ1-5; 7 positions match TRBD1. The CDR3 loop spans 16 amino acids. With V trimmed by 4 bases and J by 0 bases, 6 bases remained unmatched. CDR1 is LNHDA, CDR2 SQIVND, per germline (reference sequence). The CDR3 here is CASSTRTGRSNQPQHF. In DNA form, the CDR3 reads TGTGCCAGTAGTACCCGGACAGGTCGTAGCAATCAGCCCCAGCATTTT.

This chain connects TRBV11-2 to TRBJ1-2; D call uncertain. Germline lookup yields CDR1 SGHAT and CDR2 FQNNGV. This CDR3 comprises 11 residues. Between the trimmed V and J ends, which lost 0 bases and 8 bases, there was a span of 4 bases. CDR3 in DNA: TGTGCCAGCAGCTTAGATGGGGGCTACACCTTC. It codes for CASSLDGGYTF.

V and J are TRBV7-2 and TRBJ2-2; D gene uncertain. Germline lookup yields CDR1 SGHTA and CDR2 FQGNSA. The CDR3 consists of 11 residues. Trimming took 3 bases from V and 6 from J, leaving 2 bases between them. CDR3 in amino acids: CASSLSGELFF. The CDR3 nucleotides are TGTGCCAGCAGCTTGTCCGGGGAGCTGTTTTTT.

The genes are TRBV12-3 or TRBV12-4 and TRBJ2-2; no firm D call. CDR3 length: 11 residues. With 8 bases removed from V and 3 bases from J, the gap between germline ends came to 4 bases. The CDR3 DNA is TGTGCCAGCCTATACACCGGGGAGCTGTTTTTT. Amino acid sequence: CASLYTGELFF.

The chain carries TRBV5-6 and TRBJ2-7; D tentatively reads TRBD1 or TRBD2 (5 bases each). CDR3 length: 16 amino acids. V was trimmed by 3 bases and J by 2 bases, leaving 18 bases between them. The germline V gene has CDR1 SGHDT and CDR2 YYEEEE. The CDR3 bases are TGTGCCAGCAGCTCCGTCGTAAGGGGAGAAGCCTACGAGCAGTACTTC. Translated, it gives CASSSVVRGEAYEQYF.

This sequence joins TRBV7-9 and TRBJ2-3; D possibly corresponds to TRBD2 (5 bases). CDR3 length: 15 amino acids. Trimming left V 1 base short and J 2 bases short, with 10 bases between. Germline CDR1 reads SEHNR; CDR2 reads FQNEAQ (reference sequence). The CDR3 coding sequence is TGTGCCAGCAGCTTAGGGCGGACTTTCACAGATACGCAGTATTTT. Encoded protein: CASSLGRTFTDTQYF.

The chain combines TRBV11-2 with TRBJ1-3, with D uncertain. Germline CDR1 reads SGHAT; CDR2 reads FQNNGV. This CDR3 is 15 amino acids long. Trimming left V 5 bases short and J 1 base short, with 12 bases between. This chain's CDR3 is CASSRDRLSGNTIYF. The CDR3 DNA sequence: TGTGCCAGCAGCCGCGACCGGCTTTCTGGAAACACCATATATTTT.

The chain carries TRBV6-6 and TRBJ2-2, with D uncertain. Trimming removed 6 bases from V and 2 bases from J, with 10 bases in between. The germline CDR1 and CDR2 sequences are MNHNY and SVGAGI (reference sequence). The CDR3 runs to 14 residues. Here the CDR3 reads CASSRDINTGELFF. For the CDR3, the DNA is TGTGCCAGCAGCCGAGACATTAACACCGGGGAGCTGTTTTTT.

The gene calls are TRBV4-1 and TRBJ1-1; the D is unclear. Trimming stripped 1 base from V and 2 bases from J, with 14 bases between. CDR1 is MGHRA and CDR2 is YSYEKL in the germline V gene. The CDR3 has 16 amino acids. CDR3 region: CASSQGLAGLNTEAFF. The CDR3 DNA is TGCGCCAGCAGCCAAGGGCTTGCGGGATTAAACACTGAAGCTTTCTTT.

The chain joins TRBV5-1 to TRBJ1-6; D gene uncertain. V dropped 0 bases and J dropped 9 bases, with 4 bases sitting between them. The CDR3 spans 12 residues. CDR1 and CDR2 (germline): SGHRS, YFSETQ. The CDR3 DNA is TGCGCCAGCAGCTTGGAGGGTTCACCCCTCCACTTT. Translating it yields CASSLEGSPLHF.

This clone was detected once. The chain combines TRBV18 with TRBJ2-1; 10 positions match TRBD1. In germline, CDR1 is KGHSH, CDR2 LQKENI. J gave up 8 bases and V 3 bases, and 7 bases lay outside the gene matches. The CDR3 is 15 amino acids. The CDR3 DNA reads TGTGCCAGCTCACCGGGACAGGGGTATAGGCATGAGCAGTTCTTC. Translating gives CASSPGQGYRHEQFF.

The genes are TRBV3-1 (or the pseudogene TRBV3-2) and TRBJ1-2, with D unclear. CDR1 is LGHDT, CDR2 YNNKEL, per germline (reference sequence). This CDR3 has 13 residues. Trimming left V 6 bases short and J 4 bases short, with 12 bases between. The CDR3 coding sequence is TGTGCCAGCAGTCAATATGGCACCTATGGCTACACCTTC. This sequence encodes CASSQYGTYGYTF.

The genes are TRBV25-1 and TRBJ2-5; D gene uncertain. There are 15 residues in the CDR3. Trimming pared 2 bases from V and 4 bases from J, leaving 14 bases between. Germline CDR1 reads MGHDK; CDR2 reads SYGVNS. DNA of the CDR3: TGTGCCAGCAGTGAACAACTACGGAACGGAGAGACCCAGTACTTC. The encoded protein is CASSEQLRNGETQYF.

The chain employs TRBV10-3 and TRBJ2-1; 10 nucleotides line up with TRBD2. V was clipped by 4 bases and J by 3 bases; unmatched bases: 3. This CDR3 contains 15 residues. Germline-derived CDR1 and CDR2 are ENHRY and SYGVKD. The CDR3 here is CAISAGTSDYNEQFF. DNA of the CDR3: TGTGCCATCAGTGCCGGGACTAGCGACTACAATGAGCAGTTCTTC.

V gene TRBV5-1 combines with J gene TRBJ1-1, with D unresolved. The V gene's germline CDR1 is SGHRS and CDR2 YFSETQ. V gave up 0 bases and J gave up 1 base, with 7 bases separating them. The CDR3 covers 14 residues. The CDR3 loop is CASSLVGENTEAFF. DNA for the CDR3: TGCGCCAGCAGCTTGGTCGGGGAGAACACTGAAGCTTTCTTT.

The chain employs TRBV7-6 and TRBJ2-3; the match to TRBD2 covers 7 bases. This CDR3 comprises 16 residues. Germline V gene lookup returns CDR1 SGHVS and CDR2 FNYEAQ. J gave up 2 bases and V 5 bases, and 10 bases lay outside the gene matches. The CDR3 loop is CASSPRRAGITDTQYF. CDR3 DNA: TGTGCCAGCAGCCCCCGCCGAGCGGGGATCACAGATACGCAGTATTTT.

The V call is TRBV24-1, the J call TRBJ2-6; 8 bases line up with TRBD2. V lost 2 bases and J lost 0; bases outside the gene matches: 5. Germline V CDR1 and CDR2: KGHDR, SFDVKD. This CDR3 is built from 18 residues. The CDR3, as DNA: TGTGCCACCAGTGATTGGGGTAGCGGGGACTCTGGGGCCAACGTCCTGACTTTC. Translated: CATSDWGSGDSGANVLTF.

V usage is TRBV12-5 and J usage is TRBJ1-2; D perhaps matches TRBD1 (5 bases). V was cut by 7 bases and J by 6 bases, with 30 bases left in between. The germline V gene encodes CDR1 LGHNT and CDR2 FRNRAP. The CDR3 is 18 amino acids. This CDR3 is CASADESQDYLGTDGYTF. The DNA for the CDR3 is TGTGCTAGTGCCGACGAGTCCCAGGACTATCTAGGGACGGATGGCTACACCTTC.

This sequence joins TRBV7-2 and TRBJ1-4, with D perhaps TRBD1 (5 bases). Per germline, CDR1 SGHTA and CDR2 FQGNSA. The V end lost 1 base, the J end lost 5 bases, and 11 bases lay between the germline ends. The CDR3 is made up of 15 amino acids. The CDR3 DNA sequence: TGTGCCAGCAGCTTAGGAGGGGTTGGGAATGAAAAACTGTTTTTT. It specifies CASSLGGVGNEKLFF.

The rearrangement joins TRBV4-1 to TRBJ2-7; 13 bases line up with TRBD2. The germline gives CDR1 MGHRA, CDR2 YSYEKL. The CDR3 extends over 20 amino acids. V trimming: 1 base; J trimming: 2 bases; junction bases outside the gene matches: 14. The CDR3 sequence is CASSQGFLGLAGDKTYEQYF. Written as DNA, the CDR3 is TGCGCCAGCAGCCAAGGTTTTCTAGGACTAGCGGGAGACAAGACCTACGAGCAGTACTTC.

The chain joins TRBV13 to TRBJ1-1; D is perhaps TRBD1 (5 bases). V lost 5 bases and J 0 bases, leaving 7 bases between the germline ends. The CDR3 sequence is 13 residues long. The germline gives CDR1 PRHDT, CDR2 FYEKMQ (reference sequence). The CDR3 DNA reads TGTGCCAGCAGCCGGGGGATGAACACTGAAGCTTTCTTT. Protein product: CASSRGMNTEAFF.

This sequence joins TRBV4-2 and TRBJ2-7; 9 bases are shared with TRBD1. Losses at the gene ends were 2 bases for V and 5 bases for J; bases not matched to a gene: 16. The germline gives CDR1 LGHNA, CDR2 YNFKEQ. The CDR3 has 18 residues. CDR3 bases: TGTGCCAGCAGCCAAAGCCTAAACCCGGGACAGGGATCCCACGAGCAGTACTTC. Its translation: CASSQSLNPGQGSHEQYF.

The chain has TRBV13 and TRBJ1-2; no clear D. V was cut by 5 bases and J by 8 bases, with 15 bases left in between. The CDR3 length is 13 residues. Germline V gene sequence: CDR1 PRHDT, CDR2 FYEKMQ (reference sequence). For the CDR3, the DNA is TGTGCCAGCAGCCCCCCAGCCGGTAAGGGCTACACCTTC. Encoded protein: CASSPPAGKGYTF.